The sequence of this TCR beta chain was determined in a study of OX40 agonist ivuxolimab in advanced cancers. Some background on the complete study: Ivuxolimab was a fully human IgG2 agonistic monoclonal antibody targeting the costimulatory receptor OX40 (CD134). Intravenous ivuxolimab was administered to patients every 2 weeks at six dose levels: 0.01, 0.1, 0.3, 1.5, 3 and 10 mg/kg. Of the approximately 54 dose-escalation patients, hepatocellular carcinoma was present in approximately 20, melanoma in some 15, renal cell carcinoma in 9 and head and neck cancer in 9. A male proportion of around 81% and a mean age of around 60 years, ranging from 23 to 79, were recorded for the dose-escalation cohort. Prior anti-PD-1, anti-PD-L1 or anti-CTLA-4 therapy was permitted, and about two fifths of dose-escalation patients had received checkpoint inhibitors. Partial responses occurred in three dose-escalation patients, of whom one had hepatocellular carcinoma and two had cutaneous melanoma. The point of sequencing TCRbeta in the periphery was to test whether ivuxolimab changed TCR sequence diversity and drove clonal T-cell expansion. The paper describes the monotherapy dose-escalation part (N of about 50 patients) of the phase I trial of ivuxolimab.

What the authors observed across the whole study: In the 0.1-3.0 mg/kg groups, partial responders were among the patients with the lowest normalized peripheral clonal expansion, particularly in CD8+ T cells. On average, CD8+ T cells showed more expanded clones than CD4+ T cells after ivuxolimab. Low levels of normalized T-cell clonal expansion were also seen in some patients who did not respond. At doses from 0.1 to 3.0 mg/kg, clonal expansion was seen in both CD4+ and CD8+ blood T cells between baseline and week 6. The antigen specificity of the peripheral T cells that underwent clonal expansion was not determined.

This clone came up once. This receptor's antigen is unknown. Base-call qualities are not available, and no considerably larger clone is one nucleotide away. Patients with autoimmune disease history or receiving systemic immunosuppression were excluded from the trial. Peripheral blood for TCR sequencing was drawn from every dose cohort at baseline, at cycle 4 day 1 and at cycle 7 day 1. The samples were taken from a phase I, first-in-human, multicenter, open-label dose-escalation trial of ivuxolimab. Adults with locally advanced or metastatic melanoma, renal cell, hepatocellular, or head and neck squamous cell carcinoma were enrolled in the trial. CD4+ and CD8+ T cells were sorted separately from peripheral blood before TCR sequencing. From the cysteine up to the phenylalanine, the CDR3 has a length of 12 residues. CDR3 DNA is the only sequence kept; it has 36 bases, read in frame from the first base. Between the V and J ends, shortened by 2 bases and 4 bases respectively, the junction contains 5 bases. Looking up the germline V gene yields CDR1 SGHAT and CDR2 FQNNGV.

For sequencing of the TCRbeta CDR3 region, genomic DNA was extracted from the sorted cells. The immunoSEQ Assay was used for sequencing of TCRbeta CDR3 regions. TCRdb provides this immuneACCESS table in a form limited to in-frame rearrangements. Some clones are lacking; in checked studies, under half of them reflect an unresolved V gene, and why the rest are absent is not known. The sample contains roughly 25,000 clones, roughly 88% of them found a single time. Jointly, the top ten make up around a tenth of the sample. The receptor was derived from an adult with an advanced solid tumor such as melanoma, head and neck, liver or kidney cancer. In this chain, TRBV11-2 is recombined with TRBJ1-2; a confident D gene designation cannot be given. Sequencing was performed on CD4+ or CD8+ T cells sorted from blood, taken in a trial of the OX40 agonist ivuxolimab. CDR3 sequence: CASSLTSYGYTF. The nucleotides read TGTGCCAGCAGCTTAACCTCCTATGGCTACACCTTC.